This T cell receptor (beta chain) appears in the sequencing data of a study of blood T cell repertoires in COVID-19. For the study at large: Sources were T cells, B-cell-depleted T cells, or PBMCs; the material itself was cDNA or gDNA.

V was clipped by 3 bases and J by 0 bases; unmatched bases: 2. Germline CDR1 SGHNT, CDR2 YENEEA. This CDR3 has 15 residues. Sequencing was performed with immunoSEQ multiplex PCR; in TCRdb, only in-frame clones are kept and a portion is missing. The repertoire consists of 50,000 to 65,000 clones, with approximately 88% occurring once and the leading ten covering more than 15%. The V call is TRBV11-3, the J call TRBJ1-3; TRBD1 matches at 7 bases. This clonotype was sampled from a man aged 60 to 75 with COVID-19, enrolled during active disease. The specimen sequenced was peripheral blood. CDR3: CASSFGTDSGNTIYF. The CDR3 bases are TGTGCCAGCAGCTTTGGGACAGACTCTGGAAACACCATATATTTT.